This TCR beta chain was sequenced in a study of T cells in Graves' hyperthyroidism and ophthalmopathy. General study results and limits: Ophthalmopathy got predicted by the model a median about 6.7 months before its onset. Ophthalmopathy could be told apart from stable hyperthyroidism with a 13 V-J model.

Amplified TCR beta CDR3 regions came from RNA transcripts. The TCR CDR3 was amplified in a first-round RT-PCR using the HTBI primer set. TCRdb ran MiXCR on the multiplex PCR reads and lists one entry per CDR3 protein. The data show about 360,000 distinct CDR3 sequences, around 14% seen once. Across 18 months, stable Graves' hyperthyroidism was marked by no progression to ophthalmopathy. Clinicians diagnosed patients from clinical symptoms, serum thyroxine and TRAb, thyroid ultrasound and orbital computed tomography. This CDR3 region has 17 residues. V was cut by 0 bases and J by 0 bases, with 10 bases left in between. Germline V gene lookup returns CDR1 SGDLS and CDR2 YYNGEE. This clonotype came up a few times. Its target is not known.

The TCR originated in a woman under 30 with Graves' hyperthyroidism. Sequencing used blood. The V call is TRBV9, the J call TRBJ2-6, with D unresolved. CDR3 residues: CASSVVQESSGANVLTF. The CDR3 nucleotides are TGTGCCAGCAGCGTAGTCCAGGAAAGCTCTGGGGCCAACGTCCTGACTTTC.